The rows below give T cell receptor beta chains drawn from one sample of a study of beta chain features in type 1 diabetes. Some clones are missing from TCRdb's copy, which holds only in-frame ones; the method was immunoSEQ multiplex PCR. The repertoire holds roughly 140,000 clones, with around 10% as singletons. The sequenced sample consisted of central memory CD4+ T cells from blood. All receptors come from a man younger than 30 in good health. Both conserved end residues are part of each CDR3. Each record gives: clone size, D gene, J gene, V gene, CDR3 DNA, CDR3 protein. D genes are given only for firm matches. The size field is filled for only some rows; it gives once, few, many or a size class.

- TRBD2 TRBJ2-1 TRBV10-3 TGTGCCATCGCGGGCGGGGGGAAGCAGTTCTTC CAIAGGGKQFF
few - TRBJ2-7 TRBV6-5 TGTGCCAGCAGGCTGGCCTGGAGCGGCGAGCAGTACTTC CASRLAWSGEQYF
- - TRBJ1-2 TRBV29-1 TGCAGCGTTGATTTACAGCACAGCGAGAACTATGGCTACACCTTC CSVDLQHSENYGYTF
- - TRBJ1-1 TRBV4-2 TGTGCCAGCAGCCGACAAGGGGTAGTGAACACTGAAGCTTTCTTT CASSRQGVVNTEAFF
few TRBD1 TRBJ2-1 TRBV30 TGTGCCGTAAACCGGGACAGGGGATCCAATGAGCAGTTCTTC CAVNRDRGSNEQFF
few TRBD1 TRBJ2-5 TRBV7-3 TGTGCCAGCAGCAGGGGACAGCAAGAGACCCAGTACTTC CASSRGQQETQYF
few - TRBJ2-7 TRBV29-1 TGCAGCGTTGGATCCGCCAGGGTCGAGCAGTACTTC CSVGSARVEQYF
- - TRBJ1-3 TRBV7-2 TGTGCCAGCAGCTTAGACCCCTCTGGAAACACCATATATTTT CASSLDPSGNTIYF
few - TRBJ1-1 TRBV30 TGTGCCTGGGAATCGACGGTCAACACTGAAGCTTTCTTT CAWESTVNTEAFF
- TRBD2 TRBJ2-1 TRBV19 TGTGCCAGTAGGACTAGCGGGAGCTCCTACAATGAGCAGTTCTTC CASRTSGSSYNEQFF
- - TRBJ1-3 TRBV30 TGTGCCTGGAGTGTACGGGCGTTCAGCTCTGGAAACACCATATATTTT CAWSVRAFSSGNTIYF
- TRBD1 TRBJ2-7 TRBV5-1 TGCGCCAGCAGCTCGGGACAGAGCTACGAGCAGTACTTC CASSSGQSYEQYF
- - TRBJ2-3 TRBV7-2 TGTGCCAGCAGCTTACAGGGCTCCTCTTATTGGGCAGATACGCAGTATTTT CASSLQGSSYWADTQYF
- TRBD1 TRBJ1-2 TRBV6-5 TGTGCCAGCAGTTACTCGCCGGGACAGGGGTCCTATGGCTACACCTTC CASSYSPGQGSYGYTF
few - TRBJ1-3 TRBV5-4 TGTGCCAGCAGCTTTGGAAACACCATATATTTT CASSFGNTIYF
- - TRBJ2-7 TRBV28 TGTGCCATCAACCAGGCTTCCTACGAGCAGTACTTC CAINQASYEQYF
- TRBD1 TRBJ2-7 TRBV6-5 TGTGCCAGCAGTCGTCCCGGGACAGGGGGAGGCGAGCAGTACTTC CASSRPGTGGGEQYF
few - TRBJ2-1 TRBV7-2 TGTGCCAGCAGCTTTGACAAAAATGAGCAGTTCTTC CASSFDKNEQFF
- - TRBJ1-5 TRBV28 TGTGCCAGCAGTCCCCAGCGTCCAGGGATGAATCAGCCCCAGCATTTT CASSPQRPGMNQPQHF
- TRBD2 TRBJ2-7 TRBV6-5 TGTGCCCGCCGAACGCTAGCGGGAGGAGTAAACGAGCAGTACTTC CARRTLAGGVNEQYF
- - TRBJ2-3 TRBV30 TGTGCCTGGAGTGTACGCGATACGCAGTATTTT CAWSVRDTQYF
- - TRBJ2-3 TRBV18 TGTGCCAGCTCACCAAGGGACGAGGGTACGCAGTATTTT CASSPRDEGTQYF
- TRBD1 TRBJ2-1 TRBV7-9 TGTGCCAGCAGCTTAGGTAGGGACAGATACAATGAGCAGTTCTTC CASSLGRDRYNEQFF
few - TRBJ2-1 TRBV28 TGTGCCAGCAGTTTACTTAGGGCCCGTCGATACAATGAGCAGTTCTTC CASSLLRARRYNEQFF
few TRBD2 TRBJ2-7 TRBV7-2 TGTGCCAGCAGCCCAATACTAGCGGGGGCCTACGAGCAGTACTTC CASSPILAGAYEQYF
- - TRBJ1-1 TRBV30 TGTGCCTGGAGTCAATCCCCCACAAGATTTAGGAACACTGAAGCTTTCTTT CAWSQSPTRFRNTEAFF
- - TRBJ2-3 TRBV9 TGTGCCAGCAGCGTAGCCCTAAACACAGATACGCAGTATTTT CASSVALNTDTQYF
few - TRBJ2-6 TRBV13 TGTGCCGGCCGAGGGGTCTCTGGGGCCAACGTCCTGACTTTC CAGRGVSGANVLTF
few - TRBJ2-4 TRBV6-5 TGTGCCAGCAGTCTACAGGGAGCCAAAAACATTCAGTACTTC CASSLQGAKNIQYF
- - TRBJ2-7 TRBV28 TGTGCCAGCAGGTTGAATGACTACGAGCAGTACTTC CASRLNDYEQYF
few - TRBJ1-4 TRBV14 TGTGCCAGCAGCCTGACTCCGCTGTCTGAAAAACTGTTTTTT CASSLTPLSEKLFF
few TRBD1 TRBJ2-5 TRBV7-2 TGTGCCAGCAGCTTTAGCAGGGGGGAGACCCAGTACTTC CASSFSRGETQYF
- - TRBJ1-2 TRBV9 TGTGCCAGCAGCGCCCAGTCGGGGGGCGGTCATGGCTACACCTTC CASSAQSGGGHGYTF
few TRBD1 TRBJ1-2 TRBV5-8 TGTGCCAGCAGCTCAAAGGGGACAGGCGTGCACTATGGCTACACCTTC CASSSKGTGVHYGYTF
- - TRBJ1-2 TRBV2 TGTGCCAGCAGTGAAAAGTTGGGTGGCTACACCTTC CASSEKLGGYTF
- TRBD2 TRBJ2-7 TRBV27 TGTGCCAGCAGTTCATCCGGGACTAGCAGCTACGAGCAGTACTTC CASSSSGTSSYEQYF
few TRBD1 TRBJ2-3 TRBV5-4 TGTGCCAGCAGCATACAGGGGGCAACAGATACGCAGTATTTT CASSIQGATDTQYF
few - TRBJ2-7 TRBV28 TGTGCCAGCAGTTTAATGAGCCGTAGCTCCTACGAGCAGTACTTC CASSLMSRSSYEQYF
few - TRBJ1-1 TRBV27 TGTGCCAGCAGTTTCCGTCGACCCGGCGGGACTGAAGCTTTCTTT CASSFRRPGGTEAFF
- TRBD2 TRBJ2-5 TRBV5-1 TGCGCCAGCAGTTCCCTGACTAGCGCCATGAGGACCCAGTACTTC CASSSLTSAMRTQYF
few - TRBJ1-2 TRBV29-1 TGCAGCGTTGTCTCTTCTCTTTTTGGCTACACCTTC CSVVSSLFGYTF
few TRBD1 TRBJ1-2 TRBV7-2 TGTGCCAGCAGCTTAGAGCTGGCAGGGGGTGCGGGCTACACCTTC CASSLELAGGAGYTF
- TRBD1 TRBJ1-2 TRBV4-3 TGCGCCAGCAGCCAAGATGCACAGGGGAACTATGGCTACACCTTC CASSQDAQGNYGYTF
few - TRBJ1-1 TRBV10-3 TGTGCCATCAGTGAGCGATTGGCCTCGAACACTGAAGCTTTCTTT CAISERLASNTEAFF
- TRBD2 TRBJ2-1 TRBV4-3 TGCGCCAGCAGCCAAGAATCTAGCGGGGGATACAATGAGCAGTTCTTC CASSQESSGGYNEQFF
- - TRBJ2-2 TRBV7-3 TGTGCCAGCAGATCCAGGCAGGCGAACACCGGGGAGCTGTTTTTT CASRSRQANTGELFF
few TRBD1 TRBJ2-3 TRBV15 TGTGCCACCAGCAGAGTACAGGGGGTGGACCGCACAGATACGCAGTATTTT CATSRVQGVDRTDTQYF
few - TRBJ2-1 TRBV19 TGTGCCAGTAAAGGGAGGAATGAGCAGTTCTTC CASKGRNEQFF
- TRBD1 TRBJ2-7 TRBV7-9 TGTGCCAGCAGTAGCGGGACAGGGGGGAACGAGCAGTACTTC CASSSGTGGNEQYF
many - TRBJ2-1 TRBV2 TGTGCCAGCAGTAGGGGGACTAAAACGTTCTTC CASSRGTKTFF
few - TRBJ2-1 TRBV28 TGTGCCAGCATACTAGAAAATGAGCAGTTCTTC CASILENEQFF
- - TRBJ2-5 TRBV29-1 TGCAGCGTTGGTAGGTCGGCGAGTCCGGGGGAGACCCAGTACTTC CSVGRSASPGETQYF
many - TRBJ1-5 TRBV7-9 TGTGCCAGCAGCTCTCAGGGTCATCAGCCCCAGCATTTT CASSSQGHQPQHF
few TRBD2 TRBJ2-7 TRBV4-3 TGCGCCAGCAGCCGCGAGCTGGGGGGAGGGCGCTCCTACGAGCAGTACTTC CASSRELGGGRSYEQYF
few - TRBJ2-5 TRBV4-3 TGCGCCAGCAGCCAATCCGGGACCAGCCAAGAGACCCAGTACTTC CASSQSGTSQETQYF
few - TRBJ2-1 TRBV5-1 TGCGCCAGCAGCTCAAGGACATCTAGGGATGAGCAGTTCTTC CASSSRTSRDEQFF
few TRBD2 TRBJ2-5 TRBV9 TGTGCCAGCAGTAAAGCGGGGGCCAAAGAGACCCAGTACTTC CASSKAGAKETQYF
- TRBD1 TRBJ2-7 TRBV9 TGTGCCAGCAGCCCCGGACAGGGGGTCGAGCAGTACTTC CASSPGQGVEQYF